This T cell receptor (beta chain) comes out of a study of shared clonotypes between healthy human individuals. The study, taken as a whole, reports: Estimated richness values were generally larger in naive subsets than in memory subsets. What rarefaction showed was incomplete sorted-subset sequencing despite large depth.

Remarks on this clone: Its antigen remains unidentified.

The V gene's germline CDR1 is LGHNA and CDR2 YNFKEQ. V gave up 1 base and J gave up 4 bases, with 8 bases separating them. This CDR3 has 13 residues. TCRdb's table, derived via immunoSEQ multiplex PCR, lists solely in-frame clones and lacks some. The sample contains millions of clones, under 95% of which appear only once. In the naive CD8 group, cells lacked CD45RO and were positively selected for CCR7, so terminally differentiated effector memory CD45RA+ cells were left out. Nashville, Tennessee was home to all donors, each a Caucasian adult. The source is a man between 18 and 29 years old in good health. Some clones in this sample may be carry-over from other donors' samples. The chain has TRBV4-2 and TRBJ2-7; D not certain. Specimen: naive CD8+ T cells from PBMCs. The DNA for the CDR3 is TGTGCCAGCAGCCAAGCGCCAGAATACGAGCAGTACTTC. Encoded protein: CASSQAPEYEQYF.